The 17 T cell receptor beta chains below were found in one sample sequenced in a study of CD8+ T cells in alopecia areata. Sequencing used cDNA as its template, made by extracting RNA and reverse transcribing it. Only in-frame clones appear in the TCRdb table, and some are missing; sequencing was by immunoSEQ multiplex PCR. The sample shows about 150,000 clones, around 55% of them seen only once. The sample consisted of CD4+ T cells sorted from blood. These TCRs come from a human donor in good health.

The V and J genes are TRBV2 and TRBJ2-1; perhaps TRBD2 as D (5 bases). Between the trimmed V and J ends, which lost 7 bases and 6 bases, there was a span of 13 bases. Germline lookup yields CDR1 SNHLY and CDR2 FYNNEI. This CDR3 is built from 13 residues. CDR3 loop: CASKADLPNEQFF. CDR3 sequence (DNA): TGTGCCAGCAAAGCGGACCTTCCCAATGAGCAGTTCTTC.

The DNA for the CDR3 is TGCGCCAGCAGCCGGGACCATAGGGCTAACTATGGCTACACCTTC. This gives the protein CASSRDHRANYGYTF. The chain recombines TRBV4-1 with TRBJ1-2, with D possibly matching TRBD1 (5 bases). Germline V gives CDR1 MGHRA, CDR2 YSYEKL. Trimming removed 4 bases from V and 0 bases from J, with 12 bases in between. The CDR3 has 15 residues.

This clone was seen a few times. V usage is TRBV29-1 and J usage is TRBJ2-3, with TRBD1 matching over 9 bases. CDR3 size: 16 residues. The J segment lost 3 bases and the V segment lost 6 bases, leaving 13 bases of the junction unmatched. Germline V lookup: CDR1 SQVTM, CDR2 ANQGSEA. This CDR3 reads CSVADLGTGNTDTQYF. The DNA for the CDR3 is TGCAGCGTCGCAGACCTAGGGACAGGGAATACAGATACGCAGTATTTT.

This chain connects TRBV28 to TRBJ2-7; D gene ambiguous. Germline lookup yields CDR1 MDHEN and CDR2 SYDVKM. Trimming removed 6 bases from V and 0 bases from J, with 6 bases in between. The CDR3 length is 12 residues. The CDR3 region is CASSPSSYEQYF. As DNA, the CDR3 is TGTGCCAGCAGCCCCAGCTCCTACGAGCAGTACTTC.

The V gene is TRBV29-1, the J gene TRBJ2-5, with 12 bases lining up with TRBD1. The CDR3 sequence is 13 residues long. CDR1 SQVTM and CDR2 ANQGSEA come from the germline V gene. J was trimmed by 4 bases and V by 4 bases; bases with no gene match: 1. DNA of the CDR3: TGCAGCGTTGGGGACAGGGGGCGAGAGACCCAGTACTTC. This gives the protein CSVGDRGRETQYF.

The V and J genes are TRBV29-1 and TRBJ1-2; 7 bases align to TRBD1. The V segment lost 4 bases and the J segment 1 base; nucleotides outside the gene matches: 3. The CDR3 extends over 13 amino acids. CDR1 is SQVTM, CDR2 ANQGSEA, per germline. The CDR3: CSVGQGVNYGYTF. In DNA, the CDR3 is TGCAGCGTTGGACAGGGTGTTAACTATGGCTACACCTTC.

V is TRBV29-1 and J is TRBJ1-3; D unresolved. The CDR3 sequence is 11 residues long. Germline V gives CDR1 SQVTM, CDR2 ANQGSEA. Trimming took off 8 bases at V and 4 bases at J, with 9 bases between the two ends. The CDR3 DNA sequence: TGCAGCTCCTTAAGCGGAAACACCATATATTTT. It specifies CSSLSGNTIYF.

The table lists this clone with a few counts. The gene calls are TRBV29-1 and TRBJ2-3; D uncertain. V was trimmed by 5 bases and J by 1 base, leaving 10 bases between them. CDR1 and CDR2 from the germline V gene are SQVTM and ANQGSEA. The CDR3 spans 13 residues. The CDR3 protein is CSVRPAGTDTQYF. The CDR3 DNA is TGCAGCGTTCGGCCGGCAGGCACAGATACGCAGTATTTT.

The sample holds one count of this clone. CDR3 bases: TGTGCCAGCAGTGGCTTGACAAGCAATCAGCCCCAGCATTTT. Translation gives CASSGLTSNQPQHF. The rearrangement uses TRBV6-1 and TRBJ1-5; D remains unclear. The germline V gene has CDR1 MNHNS and CDR2 SASEGT. Deletions cut 4 bases from V and 1 base from J, with 8 bases between. The length of the CDR3 is 14 residues.

This chain joins TRBV27 and TRBJ1-4; no reliable D call. CDR1 and CDR2 (germline): MNHEY, SMNVEV (reference sequence). Deletions cut 5 bases from V and 7 bases from J, with 17 bases between. This CDR3 is built from 15 residues. For the CDR3, the DNA is TGTGCCAGCAGTACCTGGATCGAATGGCGTGAAAAACTGTTTTTT. It translates to CASSTWIEWREKLFF.

The chain is built from TRBV2 and TRBJ2-3, with no clear D. Germline CDR1 reads SNHLY; CDR2 reads FYNNEI. V was cut by 3 bases and J by 1 base, with 8 bases left in between. The CDR3 runs to 14 residues. The CDR3 loop reads CASSDKVRTDTQYF. DNA of the CDR3: TGTGCCAGCAGTGATAAGGTCCGCACAGATACGCAGTATTTT. The variable domain in full, completed from reference TRBV2 and TRBJ2-3, reads EPEVTQTPSHQVTQMGQEVILRCVPISNHLYFYWYRQILGQKVEFLVSFYNNEISEKSEIFDDQFSVERPDGSNFTLKIRSTKLEDSAMYFCASSDKVRTDTQYFGPGTRLTVL.

The chain joins TRBV30 to TRBJ2-7; D not resolved. V was cut by 3 bases and J by 6 bases, with 15 bases left in between. Germline values: CDR1 GTSNPN, CDR2 SVGIG (reference sequence). CDR3 size: 13 residues. The CDR3 coding sequence is TGTGCCTGGAGCCAAGTTGGAGTGGGCGAGCAGTACTTC. Its protein is CAWSQVGVGEQYF.

J is TRBJ1-5 and V is TRBV27; D gene unclear. This CDR3 region has 15 residues. Germline lookup yields CDR1 MNHEY and CDR2 SMNVEV (reference sequence). Between the trimmed V and J ends, which lost 5 bases and 0 bases, there was a span of 11 bases. The CDR3 is CASSPRWHSNQPQHF. CDR3 DNA sequence: TGTGCCAGCAGTCCAAGATGGCATAGCAATCAGCCCCAGCATTTT.

The V and J genes are TRBV19 and TRBJ2-6; 8 nucleotides align to TRBD2. The CDR3 is 18 amino acids. The germline V gene has CDR1 LNHDA and CDR2 SQIVND (reference sequence). V was pared by 1 base and J by 0 bases, with 5 bases of the junction left unmatched. The CDR3 DNA reads TGTGCCAGTAGTATAGGGCTAGCGGGTTACTCTGGGGCCAACGTCCTGACTTTC. Translating gives CASSIGLAGYSGANVLTF.

The chain combines TRBV29-1 with TRBJ1-1; D remains unclear. CDR3 size: 10 residues. The germline V gene has CDR1 SQVTM and CDR2 ANQGSEA. V was clipped by 5 bases and J by 3 bases, with 4 bases between them. The CDR3 loop is CSVTDTEAFF. The CDR3 DNA follows: TGCAGCGTTACGGACACTGAAGCTTTCTTT.

For this clone: The junction departs from germline at one end; a sequencing error may be responsible. The V gene is TRBV10-3, the J gene TRBJ2-7; unclear D gene. The CDR3 has 12 residues. Germline V CDR1 and CDR2: ENHRY, SYGVKD. The CDR3 is CASSGRNYEQYF. The CDR3 DNA follows: TGTGCCAGCAGTGGCAGGAACTACGAGCAGTACTTC.

V gene TRBV15 combines with J gene TRBJ2-1, with D possibly being TRBD2 (6 bases). Germline CDR1 and CDR2: LNHNV and YYDKDF (reference sequence). V was shortened by 2 bases and J by 3 bases, with 8 bases between the two germline ends. CDR3 length: 14 residues. CDR3 protein: CATSRPGVYNEQFF. In DNA form, the CDR3 reads TGTGCCACCAGCAGACCGGGAGTCTACAATGAGCAGTTCTTC.